The 10 T cell receptor beta chains reported below all come from one sample, sequenced in a study of blood T cell repertoires in COVID-19. The method was immunoSEQ multiplex PCR; TCRdb's version includes in-frame clones alone and lacks a portion of them. The data hold about 240,000 clones, with roughly 86% observed a single time. Sequencing was performed on peripheral blood. Receptors were obtained from an older woman with active or convalescent COVID-19.

The gene calls are TRBV9 and TRBJ1-1; TRBD1 matches 9 bases. Trimming removed 4 bases from V and 2 bases from J; junction bases left unmatched: 9. Germline values: CDR1 SGDLS, CDR2 YYNGEE. The CDR3 totals 16 residues. CDR3 nucleotide sequence: TGTGCCAGCAGCAATCCAAGGGGACAGGGAAACACTGAAGCTTTCTTT. Amino acids: CASSNPRGQGNTEAFF.

The genes are TRBV28 and TRBJ2-1; 7 nucleotides match TRBD1. The CDR3 is 16 residues long. Unmatched junction bases numbered 12, after V lost 5 bases and J lost 5 bases. Germline V gene lookup returns CDR1 MDHEN and CDR2 SYDVKM. The CDR3 DNA reads as TGTGCCAGCAGTATTTACAGGGACAGACGGAACAATGAGCAGTTCTTC. Translated, it gives CASSIYRDRRNNEQFF.

This clone was picked up a small number of times. The chain has TRBV27 and TRBJ1-4; 9 nucleotides agree with TRBD1. Per germline, CDR1 MNHEY and CDR2 SMNVEV (reference sequence). CDR3 length equals 15 residues. Trimming cost V 4 bases and J 7 bases; bases outside gene matches: 7. The CDR3 bases are TGTGCCAGCAGTTCCAACAGGGGGCGGGTTGAAAAACTGTTTTTT. This gives the protein CASSSNRGRVEKLFF.

This clone has just a few counts. The CDR3 coding sequence is TGTGCCAGCAGCTTGGGTCTGGGCACGAACACTGAAGCTTTCTTT. Its protein product is CASSLGLGTNTEAFF. V usage is TRBV5-4 and J usage is TRBJ1-1; D not resolved. Looked up from germline, CDR1 is SGHNT and CDR2 is YYREEE (reference sequence). The CDR3 length is 15 residues. V gave up 0 bases and J gave up 1 base, with 10 bases separating them.

The chain is built from TRBV7-8 and TRBJ2-6; D call uncertain. Germline CDR1 SGHVS, CDR2 FQNEAQ. The CDR3 is 14 residues long. Deletions cut 3 bases from V and 0 bases from J, with 3 bases between. The DNA for the CDR3 is TGTGCCAGCAGCTTCAACTCTGGGGCCAACGTCCTGACTTTC. Protein: CASSFNSGANVLTF.

This clone showed up just once. The genes are TRBV9 and TRBJ1-2, with 10 bases that match TRBD1. This CDR3 region has 17 residues. In germline, CDR1 is SGDLS, CDR2 YYNGEE. The V gene end was trimmed by 5 bases and the J gene end by 7 bases; junction bases not matched to a gene: 17. CDR3 in amino acids: CASSASLGQGIVIGYTF. The CDR3 DNA reads TGTGCCAGCAGTGCAAGCCTGGGACAGGGGATTGTCATTGGCTACACCTTC. Filled out from reference TRBV9 and TRBJ1-2, the complete variable domain reads DSGVTQTPKHLITATGQRVTLRCSPRSGDLSVYWYQQSLDQGLQFLIQYYNGEERAKGNILERFSAQQFPDLHSELNLSSLELGDSALYFCASSASLGQGIVIGYTFGSGTRLTVV.

The CDR3 nucleotides read TGTGCCAGCCGGGGGCGGGGGGGCGCAAGGCCCCAGCATTTT. It yields the protein CASRGRGGARPQHF. The V and J genes are TRBV2 and TRBJ1-5, with D possibly matching TRBD1 (6 bases). V was clipped by 8 bases and J by 9 bases, with 20 bases between them. Germline CDR1 reads SNHLY; CDR2 reads FYNNEI. This CDR3 is built from 14 residues. The full variable domain, with the rest looked up from reference TRBV2 and TRBJ1-5, is EPEVTQTPSHQVTQMGQEVILRCVPISNHLYFYWYRQILGQKVEFLVSFYNNEISEKSEIFDDQFSVERPDGSNFTLKIRSTKLEDSAMYFCASRGRGGARPQHFGDGTRLSIL.

V is TRBV6-2 or TRBV6-3 and J is TRBJ2-6, with a tentative D call TRBD1 (6 bases). CDR3 length: 19 residues. With 0 bases removed from V and 0 bases from J, the gap between germline ends came to 15 bases. The V gene's germline CDR1 is MNHEY and CDR2 SVGEGT. The CDR3 sequence: CASSYSGHLGASGANVLTF. For the CDR3, the DNA is TGTGCCAGCAGTTACTCGGGACATCTAGGGGCCTCTGGGGCCAACGTCCTGACTTTC.

The chain has TRBV5-1 and TRBJ2-3, with TRBD1 matching over 7 bases. CDR3 length equals 14 residues. CDR1 is SGHRS and CDR2 is YFSETQ in the germline V gene. The ends lost 1 base at V and 4 bases at J; junction bases unmatched: 3. The CDR3 spells CASSLLTGADTQYF. For the CDR3, the DNA is TGCGCCAGCAGCTTGCTTACAGGGGCAGATACGCAGTATTTT.

This clone was seen once. The V call is TRBV11-2, the J call TRBJ1-5; the D is unclear. The ends were cut back, 1 base at V and 2 bases at J, with 9 bases in the middle. The CDR3 is 15 residues long. CDR1 is SGHAT and CDR2 is FQNNGV in the germline V gene. For the CDR3, the DNA is TGTGCCAGCAGCTTAGGAAGCCAGGGCAATCAGCCCCAGCATTTT. This sequence encodes CASSLGSQGNQPQHF.